This T cell receptor (beta chain) derives from a study of long-term antiretroviral therapy in people with HIV. In the study overall: Initial samples were collected about a decade before the 2015 immediate-ART recommendation. Study-wide results and caveats: In samples taken after ART, diversity increased but remained below transplant donor control levels.

Survey-level resolution applied to immunoSEQ assay v3.0. Profiling relied on immunoSEQ multiplex PCR, and the TCRdb table lists in-frame clones only, not all of them. The table shows about 30,000 clones, with 93% occurring only once. In the case of this clone: The antigen remains unidentified.

Germline trimming cut 0 bases from V and 6 bases from J; bases unmatched to any gene: 1. The CDR3 spans 13 residues. CDR1 MGHRA and CDR2 YSYEKL come from the germline V gene. The specimen comprised unsorted PBMCs, sampled roughly 6.5 years after starting antiretroviral therapy. The clonotype comes from a woman aged 35 to 49 with HIV. The chain uses TRBV4-1 and TRBJ2-7, with 8 bases fitting TRBD2. DNA for the CDR3: TGCGCCAGCAGCCAAGAGGCGGGGGGCGAGCAGTACTTC. This translates into CASSQEAGGEQYF.